Listed here are 27 T cell receptor beta chains from one sample, sequenced in a study of blood T cells in healthy people across ages. Sample-barcoded 5' priming and a J-beta primer mix drove a second PCR of about 7 to 11 cycles. One entry per CDR3 protein results from TCRdb running MiXCR on the 5' RACE reads. The sample has 500,000 to 600,000 distinct CDR3 sequences, 27% seen once. The sample taken for sequencing was blood. The source is a woman in her 70s in good health.

CDR3 region: CSALFPGQGTGGYTF. The CDR3 DNA reads as TGCAGTGCGCTGTTCCCGGGACAGGGGACTGGTGGCTACACCTTC. The chain recombines TRBV20-1 with TRBJ1-2; 10 nucleotides agree with TRBD1. This CDR3 comprises 15 residues. In germline, CDR1 is DFQATT, CDR2 SNEGSKA (reference sequence). V trimming: 6 bases; J trimming: 7 bases; junction bases outside the gene matches: 14.

In its sample, this clonotype was seen a few times. This chain links TRBV7-2 with TRBJ2-2, with D perhaps being TRBD1 or TRBD2 (6 bases each). V lost 5 bases and J 2 bases, leaving 12 bases between the germline ends. Germline V lookup: CDR1 SGHTA, CDR2 FQGNSA. The CDR3 length is 15 residues. The CDR3 spells CASSPGGGNTGELFF. The CDR3 coding sequence is TGTGCCAGCAGCCCCGGAGGGGGTAACACCGGGGAGCTGTTTTTT.

The V and J genes are TRBV25-1 and TRBJ2-3, with TRBD1 matching over 8 bases. Germline V gene data show CDR1 as MGHDK and CDR2 as SYGVNS. Trimming took 1 base from V and 3 from J; bases not matched to a gene: 6. The CDR3 runs 16 residues. The chain's CDR3 is CASSESGRGQTDTQYF. The DNA for the CDR3 is TGTGCCAGCAGTGAATCTGGCAGGGGGCAGACAGATACGCAGTATTTT.

This clonotype was detected ten times or more. V usage is TRBV4-3 and J usage is TRBJ2-3, with 7 nucleotides matching TRBD2. The germline V gene encodes CDR1 LGHNA and CDR2 YSLEER. V was pared by 0 bases and J by 4 bases, with 7 bases of the junction left unmatched. The CDR3 length is 16 residues. The CDR3 DNA sequence: TGCGCCAGCAGCCAAGATCTGGGGGGGAGCTCAGATACGCAGTATTTT. Amino acid sequence: CASSQDLGGSSDTQYF.

The chain links TRBV6-2 or TRBV6-3 to TRBJ2-2; D is unclear. V lost 4 bases to trimming and J lost 6 bases, with 15 bases between them. The CDR3 sequence is 15 residues long. CDR1 is MNHEY, CDR2 SVGEGT, per germline. The CDR3 DNA sequence: TGTGCCAGCAGTTTTATCTATGGTGGTGCCGGGGAGCTGTTTTTT. It yields the protein CASSFIYGGAGELFF.

The chain is built from TRBV11-2 and TRBJ2-5, with 8 bases matching TRBD1. With the DNA end fitting TRBJ2-7 better, the J assignment may be wrong. Germline V gives CDR1 SGHAT, CDR2 FQNNGV. The CDR3 contains 15 residues. In nucleotides, the CDR3 is TGTGCCAGCAGCTTACTGGGACAGGAGATATACGAGCAGTACTTC. Translated: CASSLLGQEIYEQYF.

The V and J genes are TRBV4-1 and TRBJ2-5; 7 nucleotides align to TRBD1. The end of the DNA aligns better with TRBJ2-7, so the J call may be wrong. The CDR3 runs to 15 residues. Germline CDR1 and CDR2: MGHRA and YSYEKL. This chain's CDR3 is CASSQDRYEGAEQYF. In DNA, the CDR3 is TGCGCCAGCAGCCAAGATCGGTATGAGGGGGCCGAGCAGTACTTC.

This clonotype was seen more than once but under ten times. The J gene is TRBJ2-3, the V gene TRBV7-2; 9 positions match TRBD2. Trimming took 5 bases from V and 0 from J; bases not matched to a gene: 9. The CDR3 sequence is 17 residues long. Germline values: CDR1 SGHTA, CDR2 FQGNSA. The CDR3 sequence: CASSLGGGLASTDTQYF. The CDR3 nucleotides are TGTGCCAGCAGCCTCGGCGGGGGACTAGCCAGCACAGATACGCAGTATTTT.

Comment on this clonotype: A much larger clone differs from this one at a single base, so this may be a read error. The chain employs TRBV29-1 and TRBJ1-1, with TRBD1 as a possible D gene (6 bases). Germline loops: CDR1 SQVTM, CDR2 ANQGSEA. CDR3 length equals 12 residues. CDR3 coding DNA: TGCAACGCCGGACAGAGTGGAACTGAAGCTTTCTTT. This codes for CNAGQSGTEAFF.

This chain uses TRBV9 with TRBJ1-1; D might be TRBD1 (6 bases). The CDR3 is made up of 15 amino acids. Trimming left V 4 bases short and J 11 bases short, with 24 bases between. The germline V gene has CDR1 SGDLS and CDR2 YYNGEE. The CDR3 loop is CASSPRGGGLREAFF. Written as DNA, the CDR3 is TGTGCCAGCAGCCCTAGAGGCGGGGGGCTTAGGGAGGCTTTCTTT.

Regarding this clonotype: At one end, the junction sequence differs from germline, possibly due to a read error. This chain connects TRBV7-9 to TRBJ1-5, with a tentative D call TRBD1 (5 bases). The CDR3 has 14 amino acids. CDR1 SEHNR and CDR2 FQNEAQ come from the germline V gene (reference sequence). Written as DNA, the CDR3 is TGTTCCAGCAGCCTCCAAGGGGATAATCAGCCCCAGCATTTT. Translated: CSSSLQGDNQPQHF.

This rearrangement joins TRBV28 to TRBJ2-6, with D unclear. Trimming left V 2 bases short and J 0 bases short, with 8 bases between. The CDR3 has 16 amino acids. Per the germline V gene, CDR1 is MDHEN and CDR2 is SYDVKM. In nucleotides, the CDR3 is TGTGCCAGCAGTTTACTACAGAGCTCTGGGGCCAACGTCCTGACTTTC. It is translated as CASSLLQSSGANVLTF.

This rearrangement joins TRBV3-1 to TRBJ2-2; D possibly corresponds to TRBD1 (5 bases). Germline V lookup: CDR1 LGHDT, CDR2 YNNKEL (reference sequence). V lost 6 bases, J lost 4 bases, and 15 bases lay in between. The CDR3 covers 15 residues. DNA of the CDR3: TGTGCCAGCAGACAGGATGAGCCTGGCACCGGGGAGCTGTTTTTT. The encoded protein is CASRQDEPGTGELFF.

In its sample, this clonotype was seen a few times. The chain uses TRBV18 and TRBJ1-1; tentatively, D is TRBD1 (5 bases). With 2 bases removed from V and 3 bases from J, the gap between germline ends came to 16 bases. The CDR3 covers 16 residues. In germline, CDR1 is KGHSH, CDR2 LQKENI. The CDR3 reads CASSPGVMRGYTEAFF. CDR3 bases: TGTGCCAGCTCACCAGGGGTGATGAGGGGTTACACTGAAGCTTTCTTT.

This clonotype was seen a handful of times. This chain links TRBV7-9 with TRBJ2-1; D possibly matches TRBD1 or TRBD2 (6 bases each). The closer fit of TRBJ2-5 to the DNA end suggests the J call may be wrong. Germline values: CDR1 SEHNR, CDR2 FQNEAQ (reference sequence). The CDR3 is 15 residues long. CDR3 nucleotide sequence: TGTGCCAGCAGCTACCCGAGGGGGGTGGAAGAGACCCAGTACTTC. Its protein is CASSYPRGVEETQYF.

This clonotype has at least ten counts. This rearrangement joins TRBV5-1 to TRBJ2-7; D perhaps matches TRBD2 (5 bases). CDR1 is SGHRS, CDR2 YFSETQ, per germline. The CDR3 is 14 amino acids. V was shortened by 1 base and J by 3 bases, with 11 bases between the two germline ends. The CDR3 region has the DNA TGCGCCAGCAGCTTGCGAGGGCAGATCTACGAGCAGTACTTC. Translated, it gives CASSLRGQIYEQYF.

This clonotype appeared a few times. This chain connects TRBV25-1 to TRBJ2-3, with TRBD2 matching over 11 bases. V was clipped by 1 base and J by 2 bases; unmatched bases: 2. Looked up from germline, CDR1 is MGHDK and CDR2 is SYGVNS. CDR3 size: 16 residues. CDR3 nucleotide sequence: TGTGCCAGCAGTGAATCGACTAGCGGGGACACAGATACGCAGTATTTT. This translates into CASSESTSGDTDTQYF. The whole variable domain, remainder taken from reference TRBV25-1 and TRBJ2-3, is EADIYQTPRYLVIGTGKKITLECSQTMGHDKMYWYQQDPGMELHLIHYSYGVNSTEKGDLSSESTVSRIRTEHFPLTLESARPSHTSQYLCASSESTSGDTDTQYFGPGTRLTVL.

V usage is TRBV29-1 and J usage is TRBJ1-1; 8 bases are shared with TRBD1. The CDR3 consists of 14 residues. The germline gives CDR1 SQVTM, CDR2 ANQGSEA. Trimming removed 4 bases from V and 3 bases from J; junction bases left unmatched: 7. This CDR3 reads CSVGRGRKDTEAFF. CDR3 nucleotide sequence: TGCAGCGTTGGCAGGGGGCGAAAGGACACTGAAGCTTTCTTT.

This rearrangement joins TRBV20-1 to TRBJ2-3; D unresolved. V lost 6 bases, J lost 3 bases, and 19 bases lay in between. This CDR3 is built from 15 residues. From germline, CDR1 is DFQATT and CDR2 SNEGSKA (reference sequence). CDR3 bases: TGCAGTGCCTGGGAACCTTTAAAAGATACAGATACGCAGTATTTT. Amino acids: CSAWEPLKDTDTQYF.

The chain is built from TRBV5-1 and TRBJ2-5; D remains unclear. The DNA end lines up better with TRBJ2-1; the J call may be wrong. The CDR3 runs 12 residues. The germline V gene encodes CDR1 SGHRS and CDR2 YFSETQ. CDR3 nucleotide sequence: TGCGCCAGCAGCTTGGGGGCCCTAGGGCAGTTCTTC. Its protein product is CASSLGALGQFF.

This clonotype occurred a few times. The gene calls are TRBV7-2 and TRBJ2-1; D tentatively reads TRBD1 or TRBD2 (6 bases each). Trimming took off 5 bases at V and 5 bases at J, with 16 bases between the two ends. Germline CDR1 reads SGHTA; CDR2 reads FQGNSA. This CDR3 is 15 amino acids long. The CDR3 coding sequence is TGTGCCAGCAGCCTTTGGAGGGGGGCCAACAATGAGCAGTTCTTC. Translating gives CASSLWRGANNEQFF.

Many counts were recorded for this clonotype. The CDR3 loop reads CASSFMHTRDTQYF. In nucleotides, the CDR3 is TGTGCCAGCAGCTTTATGCACACCCGAGATACGCAGTATTTT. This chain links TRBV7-2 with TRBJ2-3; D not certain. Trimming took off 3 bases at V and 5 bases at J, with 12 bases between the two ends. This CDR3 contains 14 residues. Germline lookup yields CDR1 SGHTA and CDR2 FQGNSA. The variable domain in full, with the rest retrieved from reference TRBV7-2 and TRBJ2-3, is GAGVSQSPSNKVTEKGKDVELRCDPISGHTALYWYRQSLGQGLEFLIYFQGNSAPDKSGLPSDRFSAERTGGSVSTLTIQRTQQEDSAVYLCASSFMHTRDTQYFGPGTRLTVL.

The J gene is TRBJ2-7, the V gene TRBV20-1; 11 bases line up with TRBD1. V dropped 5 bases and J dropped 9; count of bases not matched to a gene: 15. The CDR3 covers 15 residues. CDR1 and CDR2 from the germline V gene are DFQATT and SNEGSKA (reference sequence). The DNA of the CDR3 is TGCAGTGCTCCTCGTCGGACAGGGGGCGAAGAGTGGCAGTACTTC. The encoded protein is CSAPRRTGGEEWQYF.

This clonotype was detected only a few times. The chain combines TRBV6-2 or TRBV6-3 with TRBJ2-6; a weak D match, TRBD2 (6 bases). The ends were cut back, 7 bases at V and 1 base at J, with 17 bases in the middle. Germline V CDR1 and CDR2: MNHEY, SVGEGT. This CDR3 is built from 17 residues. In DNA, the CDR3 is TGTGCCAGCACATCTGGCGGGACCTCATCTGGGGCCAACGTCCTGACTTTC. Protein sequence: CASTSGGTSSGANVLTF.

This clonotype was counted only a few times. The genes are TRBV5-6 and TRBJ1-1; 10 nucleotides agree with TRBD1. V lost 4 bases and J lost 0; bases outside the gene matches: 6. The CDR3 runs to 16 residues. From germline, CDR1 is SGHDT and CDR2 YYEEEE. This CDR3 reads CASSKDRGDVNTEAFF. The CDR3 DNA is TGTGCCAGCAGCAAGGACAGGGGGGATGTGAACACTGAAGCTTTCTTT.

This clonotype was seen a few times. CDR3 protein: CATSKSGGAFHEQFF. Here the CDR3 DNA reads TGTGCCACCAGCAAGAGCGGGGGGGCGTTTCATGAGCAGTTCTTC. The chain employs TRBV15 and TRBJ2-5; 10 bases match TRBD2. The end of the DNA aligns better with TRBJ2-1, so the J call may be wrong. Germline values: CDR1 LNHNV, CDR2 YYDKDF (reference sequence). The CDR3 loop spans 15 amino acids.

The table lists this clonotype with a count of one. The chain has TRBV5-5 and TRBJ1-2; D remains ambiguous. The CDR3 has 14 residues. The germline V gene has CDR1 SGHKS and CDR2 YYEKEE (reference sequence). Trimming took 1 base from V and 0 from J, leaving 7 bases between them. CDR3 sequence (DNA): TGTGCCAGCAGCTTGAATACAGCTAACTATGGCTACACCTTC. Residues: CASSLNTANYGYTF.